This passage covers 17 T cell receptor beta chains from one sample sequenced in a study of blood T cell repertoires in COVID-19 (dated by TCRdb to between 2020 and 2021). Preparation of the library involved the immunoSEQ multiplex PCR assay. Drawn from immuneACCESS, this table holds only the in-frame rearrangements with V and J called that TCRdb kept. Clones are partly lost; checked studies trace under half to an unresolved V gene and leave the rest unexplained. Present in this sample are approximately 56,000 clones, about 90% of which were seen just once. Approximately 8.8% of the sample lies in the top ten. The source material was peripheral blood. All receptors derive from a man aged 80 or over with active or convalescent COVID-19.

This chain links TRBV30 with TRBJ2-7; D perhaps matches TRBD2 (5 bases). This CDR3 contains 13 residues. V was pared by 4 bases and J by 3 bases, with 13 bases between. Germline V gene sequence: CDR1 GTSNPN, CDR2 SVGIG (reference sequence). CDR3 nucleotide sequence: TGTGCCTGGACCCCTAGCCCCCTCTACGAGCAGTACTTC. Its protein product is CAWTPSPLYEQYF.

This clone came up a few times. The chain links TRBV28 to TRBJ1-3, with no clear D. The germline gives CDR1 MDHEN, CDR2 SYDVKM. Deletions cut 0 bases from V and 3 bases from J, with 9 bases between. This CDR3 has 15 residues. The CDR3 nucleotides are TGTGCCAGCAGTTTATGGGCCCCCAGTGGAAACACCATATATTTT. Translating it yields CASSLWAPSGNTIYF.

The V call is TRBV30, the J call TRBJ2-7; 9 bases fit TRBD2. V trimming: 1 base; J trimming: 6 bases; junction bases outside the gene matches: 19. The CDR3 runs 18 residues. Germline V CDR1 and CDR2: GTSNPN, SVGIG (reference sequence). In DNA, the CDR3 is TGTGCCTGGAGTGGCCCGAGAAGGGGGCTAGCGGGGTGGTTCGAGCAGTACTTC. It encodes CAWSGPRRGLAGWFEQYF.

This chain links TRBV12-3 or TRBV12-4 with TRBJ2-7; 10 nucleotides line up with TRBD1. Trimming took 6 bases from V and 4 from J; bases not matched to a gene: 3. This CDR3 is 13 amino acids long. CDR3 sequence (DNA): TGTGCCAGCAGGACAGGGGGCGGATACGAGCAGTACTTC. Protein sequence: CASRTGGGYEQYF.

This chain connects TRBV6-5 to TRBJ2-7; D remains ambiguous. Trimming removed 0 bases from V and 2 bases from J, with 5 bases in between. This CDR3 contains 13 residues. Germline CDR1 and CDR2: MNHEY and SVGAGI. For the CDR3, the DNA is TGTGCCAGCAGTTACTCCGGAGCCTACGAGCAGTACTTC. It is translated as CASSYSGAYEQYF.

The V and J genes are TRBV23-1 and TRBJ1-2, with D tentatively TRBD1 (5 bases). TRBV23-1 is an open reading frame, and its role is uncertain. V lost 0 bases to trimming and J lost 3 bases, with 35 bases between them. The CDR3 runs 23 residues. The CDR3 is CASSQSLDVPGGDGFESDYGYTF. The CDR3 DNA reads as TGCGCCAGCAGTCAATCACTCGACGTACCCGGCGGGGACGGATTTGAAAGTGACTATGGCTACACCTTC.

The chain has TRBV2 and TRBJ2-7, with TRBD2 matching over 15 bases. The CDR3 consists of 20 residues. Trimming at V came to 6 bases and at J to 3 bases, leaving 18 bases not matched to a gene. Germline CDR1 reads SNHLY; CDR2 reads FYNNEI. The CDR3 DNA reads TGTGCCAGCAGCCCACCCCCGGGACTAGCGGGAGGCAATTACGGCTACGAGCAGTACTTC. It yields the protein CASSPPPGLAGGNYGYEQYF.

The chain combines TRBV5-6 with TRBJ1-5, with 7 bases fitting TRBD1. The germline V gene has CDR1 SGHDT and CDR2 YYEEEE. V was clipped by 0 bases and J by 5 bases; unmatched bases: 2. The CDR3 is 14 residues long. Here the CDR3 reads CASSLGTGYQPQHF. The CDR3 bases are TGTGCCAGCAGCTTGGGGACAGGATATCAGCCCCAGCATTTT.

The chain recombines TRBV12-5 with TRBJ2-7; 9 bases agree with TRBD1. The CDR3 is 14 residues long. The J segment lost 3 bases and the V segment lost 1 base, leaving 1 base of the junction unmatched. The germline V gene has CDR1 LGHNT and CDR2 FRNRAP. Here the CDR3 reads CASGLGTGDYEQYF. The DNA of the CDR3 is TGTGCTAGTGGTTTGGGGACAGGGGACTACGAGCAGTACTTC.

The V and J genes are TRBV5-1 and TRBJ2-7, with a possible D match to TRBD1 (5 bases). The CDR3 totals 16 residues. Germline V gives CDR1 SGHRS, CDR2 YFSETQ. V gave up 4 bases and J gave up 0 bases, with 17 bases separating them. This CDR3 reads CASSPKLTANSYEQYF. CDR3 nucleotide sequence: TGCGCCAGCAGCCCGAAACTGACAGCCAACTCCTACGAGCAGTACTTC.

The chain combines TRBV9 with TRBJ2-2; D unclear. V lost 0 bases to trimming and J lost 4 bases, with 7 bases between them. This CDR3 contains 14 residues. Germline CDR1 SGDLS, CDR2 YYNGEE. As DNA, the CDR3 is TGTGCCAGCAGCGTAGGCGACTTCACCGGGGAGCTGTTTTTT. It codes for CASSVGDFTGELFF.

CDR3 coding DNA: TGTGCCAGCAGCCACTCAAGAGCTCGAGACACTGAAGCTTTCTTT. Translation: CASSHSRARDTEAFF. The chain employs TRBV3-1 (or the pseudogene TRBV3-2) and TRBJ1-1; D unresolved. The CDR3 contains 15 residues. The V end was cut by 3 bases, the J end by 3 bases, with 14 bases between. Germline CDR1 is LGHDT and CDR2 is YNNKEL (reference sequence).

The chain carries TRBV11-2 and TRBJ1-1; a possible D gene is TRBD1 (5 bases). Germline-derived CDR1 and CDR2 are SGHAT and FQNNGV. The CDR3 runs to 14 residues. V was clipped by 4 bases and J by 4 bases, with 13 bases between them. The CDR3, as DNA: TGTGCCAGCAGCTCAGCGGGGGGGGTCACTGAAGCTTTCTTT. It is translated as CASSSAGGVTEAFF.

The chain links TRBV7-9 to TRBJ2-2, with D possibly TRBD1 on 7 matching bases. The germline V and J ends were trimmed by 4 bases and 4 bases, with 22 bases remaining between them. Per germline, CDR1 SEHNR and CDR2 FQNEAQ (reference sequence). The CDR3 runs to 18 residues. CDR3 region: CASSSGGKRQGCTGELFF. CDR3 sequence (DNA): TGTGCCAGCAGCTCCGGGGGAAAGAGACAGGGTTGCACCGGGGAGCTGTTTTTT.

This clone was seen just once. The gene calls are TRBV12-3 or TRBV12-4 and TRBJ1-1; D not certain. The CDR3 length is 12 residues. The ends were cut back, 3 bases at V and 8 bases at J, with 10 bases in the middle. The CDR3 protein is CASSFSLLEAFF. The CDR3 DNA follows: TGTGCCAGCAGTTTCTCCCTCCTGGAAGCTTTCTTT.

This clone has a single count. The J gene is TRBJ1-6, the V gene TRBV28; a weak D match, TRBD1 (5 bases). The CDR3 is 14 residues long. Deletions cut 5 bases from V and 9 bases from J, with 14 bases between. Germline CDR1 is MDHEN and CDR2 is SYDVKM. CDR3 protein: CASSLTQGGSPLHF. As DNA, the CDR3 is TGTGCCAGCAGTCTCACTCAGGGAGGTTCACCCCTCCACTTT.

This clone occurred a few times. The rearrangement joins TRBV4-1 to TRBJ2-7, with D maybe TRBD1 (5 bases). With 5 bases removed from V and 4 bases from J, the gap between germline ends came to 12 bases. The CDR3 covers 13 residues. Per germline, CDR1 MGHRA and CDR2 YSYEKL. The CDR3 here is CASSTGPEYEQYF. Written as DNA, the CDR3 is TGCGCCAGCAGCACAGGACCAGAGTACGAGCAGTACTTC.